This T cell receptor beta chain comes out of a study of low-dose radiotherapy and immunotherapy resistance in tumors. Study background: Cohort 2 received 1 Gy per fraction every two weeks, totaling 13 Gy over 26 weeks.

This clonotype has a count of ten or more. Priming of first-strand cDNA relied on TRAV- and TRBV-specific primers (covering alpha and beta chains). The authors ran 20 PCR cycles to amplify TCRs with a constant-region primer and V-primer adapter. Amplification of the isolated mRNA used in vitro transcription. TCRdb called the reads again in MiXCR, with one record for every CDR3 protein. The data contain 85,000 to 95,000 distinct CDR3 sequences, under 25% of them seen just once; the ten biggest clones take up around 13%. Time point specified: after trial treatment. Treatment denoted: LDRT plus nivolumab, ipilimumab, low-dose cyclophosphamide and aspirin (RACIN trial). The CDR3 is 18 amino acids. Trimming took 2 bases from V and 4 from J; bases not matched to a gene: 11.

This clonotype was sampled from a female donor with ovarian cancer. The source material was PBMCs, sampled after low-dose radiotherapy plus immunotherapy. The V gene is TRBV12-3 or TRBV12-4, the J gene TRBJ2-5, with TRBD2 matching over 12 bases. The CDR3 region has the DNA TGTGCCAGCAGTTTATCTAGCGGGGGGGCTCGGACACGAGAGACCCAGTACTTC. Its translation is CASSLSSGGARTRETQYF.